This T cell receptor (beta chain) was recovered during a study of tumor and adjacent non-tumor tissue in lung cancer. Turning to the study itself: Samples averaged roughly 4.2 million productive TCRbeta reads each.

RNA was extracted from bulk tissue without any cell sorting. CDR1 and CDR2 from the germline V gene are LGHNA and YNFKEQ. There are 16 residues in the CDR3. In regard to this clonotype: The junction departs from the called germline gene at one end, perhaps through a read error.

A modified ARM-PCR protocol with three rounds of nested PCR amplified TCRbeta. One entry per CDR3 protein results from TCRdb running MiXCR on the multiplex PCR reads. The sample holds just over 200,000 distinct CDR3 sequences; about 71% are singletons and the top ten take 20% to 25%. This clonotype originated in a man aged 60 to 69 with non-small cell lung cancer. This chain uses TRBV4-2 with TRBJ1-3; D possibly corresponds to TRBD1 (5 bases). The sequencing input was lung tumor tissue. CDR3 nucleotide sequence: TGTGTCAGCAGCCAAGGAGGGACCAGGGACGGAGACACCATATATTTT. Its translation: CVSSQGGTRDGDTIYF.